This T cell receptor beta chain was sequenced in a study of blood T cell repertoires in COVID-19. Study information: Acute and convalescent COVID-19 specimens originated in the United States, Italy and Spain. From T cells, B-cell-depleted T cells, or PBMCs came the material, which was cDNA or gDNA.

Profiling relied on immunoSEQ multiplex PCR, and the TCRdb table lists in-frame clones only, not all of them. The sample carries roughly 200,000 clones, approximately 85% recorded once. V lost 5 bases and J lost 5, with 15 bases in between. The germline V gene has CDR1 MNHNY and CDR2 SVGAGI (reference sequence). The length of the CDR3 is 14 residues. The source of this sequence is a man in his sixties with acute or convalescent COVID-19. V usage is TRBV6-6 and J usage is TRBJ2-5; D is perhaps TRBD2 (5 bases). Material for sequencing was peripheral blood. The CDR3 protein is CASSLSGESETQYF. Here the CDR3 DNA reads TGTGCCAGCAGTCTGTCCGGGGAGAGCGAGACCCAGTACTTC.